The sequence of this T cell receptor (beta chain) was determined in a study of cytomegalovirus exposure and HLA in healthy donors. V was clipped by 4 bases and J by 6 bases, with 11 bases between them. The CDR3 length is 13 residues. Germline CDR1 and CDR2: LNHDA and SQIVND (reference sequence). A note on this clone: Its antigen is not identified.

13 Jbeta primers and 60 Vbeta primers were used for the PCR. As originally analysed: There were about 80 million unique TCR beta chains by a later count, and some 10 million of them were shared. The protocol was immunoSEQ multiplex PCR, while the TCRdb copy is restricted to in-frame clones and leaves out a portion. Clone size and the V and J calls come from that table; the DNA yielded D and trimming. The sample includes about 150,000 clones, about 79% of them seen just once. Study outcomes and limitations: By a later analysis, the bulk of CMV-associated TCR beta chains appeared HLA-restricted. Data from an earlier analysis indicated that most TCR beta V segments were productive either about 87% or about 30% of the time.

What was sequenced was PBMCs. The receptor was isolated from a female donor in good health and CMV-seropositive. The gene calls are TRBV19 and TRBJ2-3, with D possibly being TRBD2 (5 bases). In DNA form, the CDR3 reads TGTGCCAGTAGTACAGCGGAGGTCGATACGCAGTATTTT. This translates into CASSTAEVDTQYF. Based on the CDR3 plus reference TRBV19 and TRBJ2-3, the full variable domain is DGGITQSPKYLFRKEGQNVTLSCEQNLNHDAMYWYRQDPGQGLRLIYYSQIVNDFQKGDIAEGYSVSREKKESFPLTVTSAQKNPTAFYLCASSTAEVDTQYFGPGTRLTVL.